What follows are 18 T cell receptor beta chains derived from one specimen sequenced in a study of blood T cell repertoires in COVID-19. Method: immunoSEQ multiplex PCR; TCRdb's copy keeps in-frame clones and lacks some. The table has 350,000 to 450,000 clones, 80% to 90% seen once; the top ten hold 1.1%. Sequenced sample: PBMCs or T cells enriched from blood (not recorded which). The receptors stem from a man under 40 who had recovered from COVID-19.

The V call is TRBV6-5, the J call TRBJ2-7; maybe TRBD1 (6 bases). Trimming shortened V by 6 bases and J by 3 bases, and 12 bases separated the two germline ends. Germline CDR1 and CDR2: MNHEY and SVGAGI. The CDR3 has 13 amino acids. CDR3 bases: TGTGCCAGCAGGACAGGTACGAACTACGAGCAGTACTTC. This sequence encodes CASRTGTNYEQYF.

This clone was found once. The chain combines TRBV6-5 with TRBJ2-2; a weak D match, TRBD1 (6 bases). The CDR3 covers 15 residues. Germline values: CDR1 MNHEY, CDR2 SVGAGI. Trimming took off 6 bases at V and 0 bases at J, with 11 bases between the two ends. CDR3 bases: TGTGCCAGCAGGCAGGGACAAACGAACACCGGGGAGCTGTTTTTT. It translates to CASRQGQTNTGELFF.

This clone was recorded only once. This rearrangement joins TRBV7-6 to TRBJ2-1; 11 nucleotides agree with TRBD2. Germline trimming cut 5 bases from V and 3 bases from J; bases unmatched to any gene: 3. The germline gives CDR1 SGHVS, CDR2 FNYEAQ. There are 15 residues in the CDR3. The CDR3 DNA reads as TGTGCCAGCAGCGCACTAGCGGGAGTCTACAATGAGCAGTTCTTC. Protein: CASSALAGVYNEQFF.

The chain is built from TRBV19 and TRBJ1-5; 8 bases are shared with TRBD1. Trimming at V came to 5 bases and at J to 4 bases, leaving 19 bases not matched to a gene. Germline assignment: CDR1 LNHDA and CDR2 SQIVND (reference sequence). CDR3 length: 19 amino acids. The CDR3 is CASSQGQGGPIPTNQPQHF. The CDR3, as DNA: TGTGCCAGTAGTCAAGGACAGGGCGGCCCGATACCAACTAATCAGCCCCAGCATTTT.

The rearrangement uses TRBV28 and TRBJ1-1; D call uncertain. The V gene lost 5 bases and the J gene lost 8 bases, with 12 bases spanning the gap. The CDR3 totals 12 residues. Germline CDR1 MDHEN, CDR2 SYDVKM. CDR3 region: CASSLRSREAFF. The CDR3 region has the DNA TGTGCCAGCAGTCTCCGGAGCCGGGAAGCTTTCTTT.

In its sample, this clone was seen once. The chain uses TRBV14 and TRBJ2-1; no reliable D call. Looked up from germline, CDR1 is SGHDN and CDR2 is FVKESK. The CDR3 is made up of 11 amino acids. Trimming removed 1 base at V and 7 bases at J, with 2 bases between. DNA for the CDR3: TGTGCCAGCAGCCAAGCTAATGAGCAGTTCTTC. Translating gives CASSQANEQFF. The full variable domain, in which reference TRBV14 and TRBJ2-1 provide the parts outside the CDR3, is EAGVTQFPSHSVIEKGQTVTLRCDPISGHDNLYWYRRVMGKEIKFLLHFVKESKQDESGMPNNRFLAERTGGTYSTLKVQPAELEDSGVYFCASSQANEQFFGPGTRLTVL.

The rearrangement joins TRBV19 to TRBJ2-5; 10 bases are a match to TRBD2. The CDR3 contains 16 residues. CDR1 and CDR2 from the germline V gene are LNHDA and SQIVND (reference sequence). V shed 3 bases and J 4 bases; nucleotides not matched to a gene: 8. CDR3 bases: TGTGCCAGTAGTATTCTAGCGGGAGTTGGCGGAGAGACCCAGTACTTC. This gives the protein CASSILAGVGGETQYF.

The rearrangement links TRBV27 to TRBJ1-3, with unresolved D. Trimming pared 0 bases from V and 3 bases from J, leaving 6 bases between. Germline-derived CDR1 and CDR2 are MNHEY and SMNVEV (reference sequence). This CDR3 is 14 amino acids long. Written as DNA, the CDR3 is TGTGCCAGCAGTTTATCAGGGAGTGGAAACACCATATATTTT. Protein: CASSLSGSGNTIYF.

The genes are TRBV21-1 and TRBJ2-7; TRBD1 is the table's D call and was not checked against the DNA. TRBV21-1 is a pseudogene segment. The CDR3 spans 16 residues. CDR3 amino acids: CASSVLQGDLSYEQYF. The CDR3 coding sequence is TGTGCCAGCAGCGTACTACAGGGGGATCTCTCCTACGAGCAGTACTTC.

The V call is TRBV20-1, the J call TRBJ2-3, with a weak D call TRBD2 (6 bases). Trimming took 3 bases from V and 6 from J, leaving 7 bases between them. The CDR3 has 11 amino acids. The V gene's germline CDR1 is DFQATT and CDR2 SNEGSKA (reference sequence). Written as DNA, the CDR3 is TGCAGTGCTAGTCGGGGGGATACGCAGTATTTT. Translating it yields CSASRGDTQYF.

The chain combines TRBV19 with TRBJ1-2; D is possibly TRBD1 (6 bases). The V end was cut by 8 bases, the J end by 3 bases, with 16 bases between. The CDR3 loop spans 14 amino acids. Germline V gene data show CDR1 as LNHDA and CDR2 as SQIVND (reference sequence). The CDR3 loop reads CASAPGGLDYGYTF. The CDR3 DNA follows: TGTGCCAGTGCACCCGGGGGGCTTGACTATGGCTACACCTTC.

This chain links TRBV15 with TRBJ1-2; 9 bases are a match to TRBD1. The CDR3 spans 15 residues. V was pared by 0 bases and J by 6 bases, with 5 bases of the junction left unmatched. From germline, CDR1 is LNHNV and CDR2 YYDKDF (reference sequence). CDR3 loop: CATSRDDRGGHGYTF. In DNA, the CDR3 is TGTGCCACCAGCAGAGATGACAGGGGGGGTCATGGCTACACCTTC.

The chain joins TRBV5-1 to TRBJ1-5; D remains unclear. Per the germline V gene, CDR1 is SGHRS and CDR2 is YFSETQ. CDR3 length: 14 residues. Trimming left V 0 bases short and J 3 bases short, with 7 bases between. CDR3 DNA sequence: TGCGCCAGCAGCTTGGACAGCCTCAATCAGCCCCAGCATTTT. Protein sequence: CASSLDSLNQPQHF.

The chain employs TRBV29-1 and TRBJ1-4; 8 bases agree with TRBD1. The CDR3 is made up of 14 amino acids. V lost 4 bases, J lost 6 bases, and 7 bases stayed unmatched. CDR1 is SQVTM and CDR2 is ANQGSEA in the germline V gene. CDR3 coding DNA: TGCAGCGTTGGCCTGGGGACAGGCTATGAAAAACTGTTTTTT. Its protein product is CSVGLGTGYEKLFF.

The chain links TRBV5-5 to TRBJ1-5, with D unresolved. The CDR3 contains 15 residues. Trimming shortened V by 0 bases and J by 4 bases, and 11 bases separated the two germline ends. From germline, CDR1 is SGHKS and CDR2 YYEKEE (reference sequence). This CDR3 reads CASSLGGAFNQPQHF. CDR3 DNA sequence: TGTGCCAGCAGCTTGGGCGGCGCATTTAATCAGCCCCAGCATTTT. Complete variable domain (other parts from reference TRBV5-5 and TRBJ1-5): DAGVTQSPTHLIKTRGQQVTLRCSPISGHKSVSWYQQVLGQGPQFIFQYYEKEERGRGNFPDRFSARQFPNYSSELNVNALLLGDSALYLCASSLGGAFNQPQHFGDGTRLSIL.

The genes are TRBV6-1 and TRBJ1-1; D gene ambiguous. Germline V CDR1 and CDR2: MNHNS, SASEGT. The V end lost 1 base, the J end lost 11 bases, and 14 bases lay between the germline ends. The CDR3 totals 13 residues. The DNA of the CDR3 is TGTGCCAGCAGTGAAGGGAGGCGAAACGGGGCTTTCTTT. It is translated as CASSEGRRNGAFF.

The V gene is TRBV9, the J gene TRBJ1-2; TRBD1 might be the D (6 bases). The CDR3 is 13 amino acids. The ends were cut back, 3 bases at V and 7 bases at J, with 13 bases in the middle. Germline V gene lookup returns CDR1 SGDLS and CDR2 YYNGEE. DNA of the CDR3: TGTGCCAGCAGCGGCACAGGGTTGTTTGGCTACACCTTC. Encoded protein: CASSGTGLFGYTF.

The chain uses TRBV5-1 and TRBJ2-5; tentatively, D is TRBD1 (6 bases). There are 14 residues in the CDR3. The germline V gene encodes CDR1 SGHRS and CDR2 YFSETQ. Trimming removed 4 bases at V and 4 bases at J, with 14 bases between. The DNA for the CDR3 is TGCGCCAGCAGCCTGGAACAGGGCGCAGAGACCCAGTACTTC. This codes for CASSLEQGAETQYF. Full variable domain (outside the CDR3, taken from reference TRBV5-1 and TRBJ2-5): KAGVTQTPRYLIKTRGQQVTLSCSPISGHRSVSWYQQTPGQGLQFLFEYFSETQRNKGNFPGRFSGRQFSNSRSEMNVSTLELGDSALYLCASSLEQGAETQYFGPGTRLLVL.